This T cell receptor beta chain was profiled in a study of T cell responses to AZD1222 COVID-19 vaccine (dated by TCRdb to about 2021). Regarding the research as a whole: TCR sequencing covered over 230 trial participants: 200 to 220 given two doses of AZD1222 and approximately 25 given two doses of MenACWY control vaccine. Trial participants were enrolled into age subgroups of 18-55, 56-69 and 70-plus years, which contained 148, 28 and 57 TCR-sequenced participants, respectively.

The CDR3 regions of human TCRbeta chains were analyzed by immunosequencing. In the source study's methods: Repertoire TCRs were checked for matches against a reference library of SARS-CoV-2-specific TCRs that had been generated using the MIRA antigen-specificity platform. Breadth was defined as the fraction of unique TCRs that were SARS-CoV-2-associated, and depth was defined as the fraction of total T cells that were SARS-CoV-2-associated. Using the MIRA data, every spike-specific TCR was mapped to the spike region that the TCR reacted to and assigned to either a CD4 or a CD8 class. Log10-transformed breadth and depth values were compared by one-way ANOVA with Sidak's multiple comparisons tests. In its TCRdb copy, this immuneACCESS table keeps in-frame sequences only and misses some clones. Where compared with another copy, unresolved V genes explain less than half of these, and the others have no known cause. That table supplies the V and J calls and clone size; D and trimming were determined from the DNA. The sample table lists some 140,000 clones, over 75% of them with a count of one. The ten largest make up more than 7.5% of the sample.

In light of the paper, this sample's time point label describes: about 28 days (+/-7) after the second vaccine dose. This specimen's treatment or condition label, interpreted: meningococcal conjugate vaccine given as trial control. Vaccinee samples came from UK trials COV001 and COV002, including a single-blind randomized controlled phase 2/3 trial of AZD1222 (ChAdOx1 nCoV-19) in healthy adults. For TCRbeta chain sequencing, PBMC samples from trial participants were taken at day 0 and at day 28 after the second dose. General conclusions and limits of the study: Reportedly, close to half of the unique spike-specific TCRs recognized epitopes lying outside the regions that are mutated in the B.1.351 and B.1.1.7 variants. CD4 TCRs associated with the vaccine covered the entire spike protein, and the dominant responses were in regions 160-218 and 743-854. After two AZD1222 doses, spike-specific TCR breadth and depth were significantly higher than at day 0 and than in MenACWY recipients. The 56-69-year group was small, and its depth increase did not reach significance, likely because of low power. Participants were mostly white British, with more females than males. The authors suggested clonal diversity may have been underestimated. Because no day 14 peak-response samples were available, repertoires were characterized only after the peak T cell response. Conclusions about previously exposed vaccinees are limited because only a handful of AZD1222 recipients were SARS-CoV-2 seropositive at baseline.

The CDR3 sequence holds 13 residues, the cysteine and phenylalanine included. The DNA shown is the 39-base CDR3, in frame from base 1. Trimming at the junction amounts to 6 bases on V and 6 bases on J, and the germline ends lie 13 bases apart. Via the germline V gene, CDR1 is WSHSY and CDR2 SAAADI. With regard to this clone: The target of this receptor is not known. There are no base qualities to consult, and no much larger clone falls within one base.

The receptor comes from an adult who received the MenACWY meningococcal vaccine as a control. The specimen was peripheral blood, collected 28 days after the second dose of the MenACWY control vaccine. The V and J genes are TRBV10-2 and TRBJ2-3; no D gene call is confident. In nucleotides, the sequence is TGCGCCAGCAGCAAACTTCGTGTTGATACGCAGTATTTT. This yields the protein CASSKLRVDTQYF.